The TCR beta chain described here comes from a study of neurological immune-mediated disorders. The study's findings and limits: No sharing of CDR3 amino acid sequences was observed among expanded clones across subjects, suggesting private repertoires in all groups.

The cDNA was generated by 5'RACE with 10-nucleotide random UMIs. TCRdb itself ran the 5' RACE reads through MiXCR, one entry per CDR3 protein. This sample has roughly 42,000 distinct CDR3 sequences, with roughly 14% found just once. Time point of the sample: longitudinal time-point 3. The controls, all healthy individuals, were blood bank volunteers in Maryland, USA. The sample holds many counts of this clonotype. Its antigen remains unidentified. Germline V gene data show CDR1 as LGHDT and CDR2 as YNNKEL (reference sequence). The CDR3 sequence is 13 residues long. Trimming removed 4 bases from V and 7 bases from J, with 14 bases in between.

Sequenced sample: PBMCs. The source of this sequence is a man younger than 45 in good health. The chain employs TRBV3-1 and TRBJ2-7; perhaps TRBD1 as D (7 bases). CDR3: CASSRPGGGEQYF. The DNA for the CDR3 is TGTGCCAGCAGCCGTCCAGGGGGAGGTGAGCAGTACTTC.